Listed below are T cell receptor beta chains from one sample, sequenced in a study of T cells in Graves' hyperthyroidism and ophthalmopathy. A single record per CDR3 protein comes from TCRdb applying MiXCR to the multiplex PCR reads. This table has 800,000 or so distinct CDR3 sequences, roughly 40% appearing once. The sample taken for sequencing was blood. These receptors originate from a man younger than 30 with Graves' hyperthyroidism. Both conserved end residues are part of each CDR3. The D gene is left open where the match is weak. Clone size is shown for a subset of rows, as once, few, many or a class of expanded clone.

-,TRBJ2-7,TRBV6-5,-,CASQDNYEQYF,TGTGCCAGCCAGGACAACTACGAGCAGTACTTC
-,TRBJ2-5,TRBV7-8,many,CASSYGSGETQYF,TGTGCCAGCAGTTATGGAAGCGGTGAGACCCAGTACTTC
-,TRBJ2-3,TRBV20-1,-,CSARIEYTDTQYF,TGCAGTGCTAGGATAGAATACACAGATACGCAGTATTTT
-,TRBJ1-5,TRBV7-2,once,CASSLSGPPNQPQHF,TGTGCCAGCAGCCTCTCCGGACCCCCCAATCAGCCCCAGCATTTT
-,TRBJ1-1,TRBV9,-,CASSVEGMANTEAFF,TGTGCCAGCAGCGTAGAAGGGATGGCGAACACTGAAGCTTTCTTT
-,TRBJ2-3,TRBV15,-,CATSRDRGLGTDTQYF,TGTGCCACCAGCAGAGATCGAGGGCTTGGCACAGATACGCAGTATTTT
-,TRBJ2-2,TRBV7-2,many,CASSPTMYPNTGELFF,TGTGCCAGCAGTCCTACTATGTACCCGAACACCGGGGAGCTGTTTTTT
TRBD2,TRBJ2-7,TRBV7-9,-,CASSLVFGGGDYEQYF,TGTGCCAGCAGCTTAGTATTTGGCGGGGGGGACTACGAGCAGTACTTC
-,TRBJ2-5,TRBV7-2,-,CASSLVHPGGKTQYF,TGTGCCAGCAGCTTAGTCCACCCAGGAGGGAAGACCCAGTACTTC
-,TRBJ1-6,TRBV28,-,CASSFGRPSPLHF,TGTGCCAGCAGTTTTGGCAGGCCTTCACCCCTCCACTTT
TRBD1,TRBJ2-2,TRBV5-1,-,CASSPRTGGSGELFF,TGCGCCAGCAGCCCGCGGACAGGAGGTTCGGGGGAGCTGTTTTTT
-,TRBJ1-1,TRBV7-7,many,CASSSVLGGEAFF,TGTGCTAGCAGCTCGGTCCTTGGGGGTGAAGCTTTCTTT
TRBD2,TRBJ2-5,TRBV25-1,-,CASSESSLAGETQYF,TGTGCCAGCAGTGAATCCAGTCTAGCGGGAGAGACCCAGTACTTC
-,TRBJ1-5,TRBV12-3/TRBV12-4,few,CASSLSSSNQPQHF,TGTGCCAGCAGTTTATCCAGTAGCAATCAGCCCCAGCATTTT
TRBD1,TRBJ1-6,TRBV5-1,-,CASSTRTGSYNSPLHF,TGCGCCAGCAGCACAAGGACAGGCTCCTATAATTCACCCCTCCACTTT
-,TRBJ2-5,TRBV10-3,many,CAISAGVSNYQETQYF,TGTGCCATCAGTGCAGGGGTCTCGAACTACCAAGAGACCCAGTACTTC
-,TRBJ2-5,TRBV7-9,-,CASSFPSGVGETQYF,TGTGCCAGCAGCTTCCCCTCGGGGGTAGGGGAGACCCAGTACTTC
-,TRBJ2-5,TRBV4-1,-,CASSQDPGSQETQYF,TGCGCCAGCAGCCAAGATCCTGGCAGCCAAGAGACCCAGTACTTC
TRBD1,TRBJ1-1,TRBV9,-,CAIRNGQGVAFF,TGTGCCATCAGGAATGGACAGGGGGTAGCTTTCTTT
-,TRBJ1-1,TRBV4-3,few,CASSQDWAENTEAFF,TGCGCCAGCAGCCAAGATTGGGCGGAGAACACTGAAGCTTTCTTT
TRBD1,TRBJ1-5,TRBV6-2/TRBV6-3,-,CASSLATGGVQPQHF,TGTGCCAGCAGTTTAGCGACAGGGGGCGTTCAGCCCCAGCATTTT
-,TRBJ2-5,TRBV4-1,-,CASSHVFNQETQYF,TGCGCCAGCAGCCATGTTTTTAACCAAGAGACCCAGTACTTC
-,TRBJ2-7,TRBV6-5,few,CASSSLGREQYF,TGTGCCAGCAGTTCCTTAGGGCGCGAGCAGTACTTC
-,TRBJ1-1,TRBV25-1,many,CASSVLARGNAEAFF,TGTGCCAGCAGTGTCCTCGCCCGCGGGAACGCTGAAGCTTTCTTT
TRBD1,TRBJ2-5,TRBV7-2,few,CASSSPDRAQETQYF,TGTGCCAGCAGCTCACCGGACAGGGCCCAAGAGACCCAGTACTTC
TRBD2,TRBJ2-2,TRBV29-1,many,CSVGLAGNTGELFF,TGCAGCGTGGGGCTAGCGGGGAACACCGGGGAGCTGTTTTTT
-,TRBJ1-1,TRBV2,few,CASPKVGGGWTEAFF,TGTGCCAGCCCTAAAGTGGGGGGAGGATGGACTGAAGCTTTCTTT
TRBD1,TRBJ2-7,TRBV9,many,CASSVGTGYYEQYF,TGTGCCAGCAGCGTAGGGACAGGGTATTACGAGCAGTACTTC
-,TRBJ2-7,TRBV19,-,CASSQRGGSGNEQYF,TGTGCCAGCAGCCAAAGGGGGGGGAGCGGGAATGAGCAGTACTTC
-,TRBJ1-6,TRBV5-1,-,CASSPGEALHF,TGCGCCAGCAGCCCGGGGGAGGCCCTCCACTTT
-,TRBJ2-7,TRBV29-1,many,CSAGLANSYEQYF,TGCAGCGCCGGACTGGCGAACTCCTACGAGCAGTACTTC
-,TRBJ1-1,TRBV25-1,many,CASKGHTEAFF,TGTGCCAGCAAGGGACACACTGAAGCTTTCTTT
-,TRBJ1-6,TRBV11-1,few,CASSSREGSPLHF,TGTGCCAGCAGCTCCAGGGAGGGTTCACCCCTCCACTTT
-,TRBJ1-3,TRBV3-1,-,CASSQDYREGNTIYF,TGTGCCAGCAGCCAAGATTACAGGGAAGGGAACACCATATATTTT
-,TRBJ2-5,TRBV7-3,few,CASSLTASRGETQYF,TGTGCCAGCAGCTTAACGGCATCCCGGGGAGAGACCCAGTACTTC